The clone carrying this T cell receptor (beta chain) was observed a handful of times. As yet, its antigen is unknown. The data stem from a study of identical twins. Study conclusions and caveats: Beta out-of-frame sequences showed weaker excess twin sharing. Invariant T cells like MAIT and iNKT could partly confound the zero-insertion analyses. Low generation probability was overrepresented in out-of-frame alpha sequences shared by twins.

The CDR3 covers 17 residues. From germline, CDR1 is LGHNT and CDR2 FRNRAP. Trimming at V came to 0 bases and at J to 3 bases, leaving 9 bases not matched to a gene. Only healthy Caucasians were included as donors. Via MiXCR, TCRdb re-called the 5' RACE reads, giving one row per CDR3 protein. The repertoire holds just under 650,000 distinct CDR3 sequences, with about 7.6% as singletons. A further study also used this sample, focusing on yellow fever vaccine responses in identical twins.

Material: PBMCs. The receptor was isolated from a young woman in good health. The chain carries TRBV12-5 and TRBJ2-3; 7 nucleotides match TRBD1. The CDR3 sequence: CASGLVQGSIGTDTQYF. The CDR3 region has the DNA TGTGCTAGTGGTTTGGTACAGGGGAGTATTGGTACAGATACGCAGTATTTT.